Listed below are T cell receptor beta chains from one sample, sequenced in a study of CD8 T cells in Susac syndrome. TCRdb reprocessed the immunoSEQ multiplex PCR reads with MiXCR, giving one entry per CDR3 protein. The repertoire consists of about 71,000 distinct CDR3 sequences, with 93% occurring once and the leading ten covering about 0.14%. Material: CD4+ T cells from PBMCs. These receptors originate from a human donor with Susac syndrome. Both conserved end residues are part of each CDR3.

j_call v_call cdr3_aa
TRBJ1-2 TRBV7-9 CASSLVVEGANTF
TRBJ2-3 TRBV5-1 CASSLLGQGSTDTQYF
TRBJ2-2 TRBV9 CASKEQALTGELFF
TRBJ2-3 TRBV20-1 CSAREGTTDTQYF
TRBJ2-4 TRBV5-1 CASSSTGVRRGKNIQYF
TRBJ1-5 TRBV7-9 CASSPDRAKGPQHF
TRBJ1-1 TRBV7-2 CASSVQGAWDTEAFF
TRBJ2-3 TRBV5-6 CASSLDTGGAPDTQYF
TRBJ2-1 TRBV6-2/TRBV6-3 CASSRGQLGNEQFF
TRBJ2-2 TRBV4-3 CASSPAVEAGELFF
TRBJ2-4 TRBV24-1 CATSDGDRGKNIQYF
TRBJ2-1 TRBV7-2 CASSLIQASYNEQFF
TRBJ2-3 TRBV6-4 CASSPEWGTDTQYF
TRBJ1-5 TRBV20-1 CSASPGGRQPQHF
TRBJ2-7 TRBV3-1 CASSQGSGAYSYEQYF
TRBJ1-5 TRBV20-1 CSAIGGRGNQPQHF
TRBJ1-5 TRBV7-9 CASSPDRLNQPQHF
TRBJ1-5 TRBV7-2 CASSLALGPQHF
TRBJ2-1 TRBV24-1 CATSDFRTGGNEQFF
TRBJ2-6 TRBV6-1 CASTNREHSAGANVLTF
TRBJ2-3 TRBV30 CAWSWSAPRTDTQYF
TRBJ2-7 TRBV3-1 CASSQDGGLAGGKTYEQYF
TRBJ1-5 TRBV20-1 CSALGLSQPQHF
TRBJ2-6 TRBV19 CASSIRSGTSSGANVLTF
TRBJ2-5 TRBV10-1 CASSERNAGEETQYF
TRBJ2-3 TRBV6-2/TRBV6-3 CASSSGLAASTDTQYF
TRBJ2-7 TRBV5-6 CASSLVSGTEYF
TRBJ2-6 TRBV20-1 CSARGSSPPSSF